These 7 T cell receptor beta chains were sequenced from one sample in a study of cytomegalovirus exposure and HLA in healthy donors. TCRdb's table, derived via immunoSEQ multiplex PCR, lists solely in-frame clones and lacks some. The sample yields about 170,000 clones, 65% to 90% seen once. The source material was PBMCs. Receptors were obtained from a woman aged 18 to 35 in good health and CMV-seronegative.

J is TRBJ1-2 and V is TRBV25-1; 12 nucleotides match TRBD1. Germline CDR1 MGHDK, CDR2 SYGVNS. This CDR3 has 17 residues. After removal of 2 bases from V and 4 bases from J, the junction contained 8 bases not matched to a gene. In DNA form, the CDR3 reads TGTGCCAGCAGTGAAGCCGGGACAGGGGGCGCGGGCTATGGCTACACCTTC. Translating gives CASSEAGTGGAGYGYTF.

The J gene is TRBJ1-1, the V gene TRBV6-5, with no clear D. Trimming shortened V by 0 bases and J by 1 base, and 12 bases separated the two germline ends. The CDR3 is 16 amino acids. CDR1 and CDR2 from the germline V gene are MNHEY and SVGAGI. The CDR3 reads CASSYSYLGGNTEAFF. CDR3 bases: TGTGCCAGCAGTTACTCATATCTGGGAGGGAACACTGAAGCTTTCTTT.

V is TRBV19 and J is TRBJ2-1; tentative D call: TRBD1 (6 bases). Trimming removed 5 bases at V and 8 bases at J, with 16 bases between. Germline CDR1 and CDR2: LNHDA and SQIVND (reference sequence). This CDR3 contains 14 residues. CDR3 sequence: CASSPIEQGHEQFF. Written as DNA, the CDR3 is TGTGCCAGTAGTCCGATAGAACAGGGCCATGAGCAGTTCTTC.

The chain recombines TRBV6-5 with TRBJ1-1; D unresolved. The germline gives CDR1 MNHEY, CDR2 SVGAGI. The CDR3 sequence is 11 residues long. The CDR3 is CTSEGNTEAFF. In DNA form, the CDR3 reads TGTACCTCGGAGGGGAACACTGAAGCTTTCTTT.

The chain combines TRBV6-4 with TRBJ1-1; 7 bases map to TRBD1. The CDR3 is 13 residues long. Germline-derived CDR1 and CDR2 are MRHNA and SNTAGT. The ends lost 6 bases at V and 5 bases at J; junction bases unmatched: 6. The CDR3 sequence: CASSRQGGTEAFF. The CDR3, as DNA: TGTGCCAGCAGCCGACAGGGCGGGACTGAAGCTTTCTTT.

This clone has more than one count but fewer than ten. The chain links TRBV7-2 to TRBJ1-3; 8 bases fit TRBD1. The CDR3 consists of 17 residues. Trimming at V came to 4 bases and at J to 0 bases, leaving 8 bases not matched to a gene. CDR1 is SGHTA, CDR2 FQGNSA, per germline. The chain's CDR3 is CASSSGGQGISGNTIYF. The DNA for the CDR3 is TGTGCCAGCAGCTCCGGTGGACAGGGCATCTCTGGAAACACCATATATTTT.

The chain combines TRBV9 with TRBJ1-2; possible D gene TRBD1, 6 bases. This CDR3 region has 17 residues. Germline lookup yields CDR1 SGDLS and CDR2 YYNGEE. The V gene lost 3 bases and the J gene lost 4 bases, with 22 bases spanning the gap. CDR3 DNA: TGTGCCAGCAGCGCCTACAGGGCTGCCAGACGGGGCTATGGCTACACCTTC. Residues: CASSAYRAARRGYGYTF.